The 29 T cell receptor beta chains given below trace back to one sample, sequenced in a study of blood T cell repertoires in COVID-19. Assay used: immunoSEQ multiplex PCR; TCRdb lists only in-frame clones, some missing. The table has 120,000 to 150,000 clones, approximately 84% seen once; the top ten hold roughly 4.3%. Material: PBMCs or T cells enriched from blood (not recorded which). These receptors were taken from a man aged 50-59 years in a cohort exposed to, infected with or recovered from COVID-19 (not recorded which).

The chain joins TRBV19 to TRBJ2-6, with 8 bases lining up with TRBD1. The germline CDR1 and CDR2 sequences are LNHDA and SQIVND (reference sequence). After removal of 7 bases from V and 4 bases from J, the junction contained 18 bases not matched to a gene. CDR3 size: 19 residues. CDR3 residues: CASTLDLTGEIRGANVLTF. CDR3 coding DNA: TGTGCCAGTACTTTGGACCTGACAGGGGAGATTCGGGGGGCCAACGTCCTGACTTTC.

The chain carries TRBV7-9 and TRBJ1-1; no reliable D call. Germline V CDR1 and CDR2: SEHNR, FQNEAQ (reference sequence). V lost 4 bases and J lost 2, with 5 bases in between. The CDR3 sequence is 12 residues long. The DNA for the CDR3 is TGTGCCAGCAGCTATGGCAACACTGAAGCTTTCTTT. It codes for CASSYGNTEAFF.

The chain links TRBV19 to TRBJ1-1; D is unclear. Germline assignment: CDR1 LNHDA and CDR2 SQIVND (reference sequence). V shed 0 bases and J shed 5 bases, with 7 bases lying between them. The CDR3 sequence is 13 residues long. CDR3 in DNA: TGTGCCAGTAGTATAGATTCCGGTACTGAAGCTTTCTTT. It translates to CASSIDSGTEAFF.

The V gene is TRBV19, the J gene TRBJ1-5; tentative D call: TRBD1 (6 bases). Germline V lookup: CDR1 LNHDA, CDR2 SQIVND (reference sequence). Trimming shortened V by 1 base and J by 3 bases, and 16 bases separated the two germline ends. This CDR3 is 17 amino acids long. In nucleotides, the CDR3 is TGTGCCAGTAGTATAGTCACAGGGTTTTTGGACAATCAGCCCCAGCATTTT. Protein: CASSIVTGFLDNQPQHF.

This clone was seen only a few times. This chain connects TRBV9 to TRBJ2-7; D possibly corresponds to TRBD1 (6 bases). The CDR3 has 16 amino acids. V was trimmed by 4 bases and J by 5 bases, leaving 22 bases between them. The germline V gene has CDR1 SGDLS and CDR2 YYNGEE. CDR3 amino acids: CASSPPTGYTSDEQYF. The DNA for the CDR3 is TGTGCCAGCAGCCCTCCAACAGGGTACACGTCCGACGAGCAGTACTTC.

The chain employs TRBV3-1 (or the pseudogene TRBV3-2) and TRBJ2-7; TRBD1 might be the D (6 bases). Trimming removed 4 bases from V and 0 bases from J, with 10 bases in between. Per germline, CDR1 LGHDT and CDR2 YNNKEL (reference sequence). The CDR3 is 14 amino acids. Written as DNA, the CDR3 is TGTGCCAGCAGCCTTGTAGGGGGCTCCTACGAGCAGTACTTC. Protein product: CASSLVGGSYEQYF.

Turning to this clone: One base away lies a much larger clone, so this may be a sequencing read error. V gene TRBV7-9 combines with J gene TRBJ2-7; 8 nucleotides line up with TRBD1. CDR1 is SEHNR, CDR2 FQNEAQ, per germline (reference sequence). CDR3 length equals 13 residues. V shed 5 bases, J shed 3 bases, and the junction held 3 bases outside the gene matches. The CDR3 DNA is TGTGCCAGCAGCCCTACAGGGGGCTACGAGCAGTACTTC. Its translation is CASSPTGGYEQYF.

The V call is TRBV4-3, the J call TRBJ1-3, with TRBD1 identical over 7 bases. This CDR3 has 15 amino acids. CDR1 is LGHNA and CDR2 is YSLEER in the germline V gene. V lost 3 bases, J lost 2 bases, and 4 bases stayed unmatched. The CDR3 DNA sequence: TGCGCCAGCAGCCAGACCACAGGGGCTGGAAACACCATATATTTT. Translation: CASSQTTGAGNTIYF.

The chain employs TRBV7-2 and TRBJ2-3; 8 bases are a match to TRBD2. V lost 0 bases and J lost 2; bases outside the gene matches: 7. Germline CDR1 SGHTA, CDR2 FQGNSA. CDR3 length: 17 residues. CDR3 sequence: CASSLAASGGYTDTQYF. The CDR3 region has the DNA TGTGCCAGCAGCTTAGCGGCCAGCGGGGGATACACAGATACGCAGTATTTT. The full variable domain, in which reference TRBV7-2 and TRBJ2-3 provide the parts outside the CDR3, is GAGVSQSPSNKVTEKGKDVELRCDPISGHTALYWYRQSLGQGLEFLIYFQGNSAPDKSGLPSDRFSAERTGGSVSTLTIQRTQQEDSAVYLCASSLAASGGYTDTQYFGPGTRLTVL.

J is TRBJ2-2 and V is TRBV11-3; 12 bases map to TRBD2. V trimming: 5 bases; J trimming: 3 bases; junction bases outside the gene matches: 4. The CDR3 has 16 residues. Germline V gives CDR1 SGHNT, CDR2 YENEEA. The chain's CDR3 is CASSPRLAGDTGELFF. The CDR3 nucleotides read TGTGCCAGCAGCCCACGACTAGCGGGAGACACCGGGGAGCTGTTTTTT.

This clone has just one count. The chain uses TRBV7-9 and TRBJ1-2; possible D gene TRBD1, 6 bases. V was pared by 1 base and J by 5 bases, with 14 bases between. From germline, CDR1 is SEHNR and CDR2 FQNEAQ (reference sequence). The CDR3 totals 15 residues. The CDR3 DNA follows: TGTGCCAGCAGCTTAGATGCAGGGGATAGTTATGGCTACACCTTC. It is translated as CASSLDAGDSYGYTF.

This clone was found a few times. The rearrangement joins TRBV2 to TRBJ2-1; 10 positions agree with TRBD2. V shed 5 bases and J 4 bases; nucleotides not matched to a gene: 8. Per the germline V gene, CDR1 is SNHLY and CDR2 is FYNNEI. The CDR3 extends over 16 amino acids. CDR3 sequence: CASSPLLAGSYNEQFF. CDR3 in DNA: TGTGCCAGCAGTCCCCTACTAGCGGGGTCGTACAATGAGCAGTTCTTC.

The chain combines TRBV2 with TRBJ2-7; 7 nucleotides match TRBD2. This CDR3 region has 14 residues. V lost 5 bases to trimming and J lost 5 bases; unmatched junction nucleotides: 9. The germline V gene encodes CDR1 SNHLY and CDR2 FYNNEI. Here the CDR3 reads CASSTPAGTHEQYF. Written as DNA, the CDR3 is TGTGCCAGCAGTACCCCAGCGGGAACCCACGAGCAGTACTTC.

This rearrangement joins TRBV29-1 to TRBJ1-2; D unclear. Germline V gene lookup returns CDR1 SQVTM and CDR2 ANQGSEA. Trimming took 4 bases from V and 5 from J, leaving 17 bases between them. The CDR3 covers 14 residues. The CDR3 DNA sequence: TGCAGCGTTGTGGGAGCGGGGTCGTTGTATGGCTACACCTTC. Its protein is CSVVGAGSLYGYTF.

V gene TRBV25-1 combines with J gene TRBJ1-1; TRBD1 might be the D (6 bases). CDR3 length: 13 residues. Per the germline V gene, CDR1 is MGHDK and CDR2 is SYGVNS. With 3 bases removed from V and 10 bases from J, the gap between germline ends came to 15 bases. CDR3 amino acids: CASSDSYREGAFF. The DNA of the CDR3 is TGTGCCAGCAGTGACTCCTACAGGGAGGGAGCTTTCTTT.

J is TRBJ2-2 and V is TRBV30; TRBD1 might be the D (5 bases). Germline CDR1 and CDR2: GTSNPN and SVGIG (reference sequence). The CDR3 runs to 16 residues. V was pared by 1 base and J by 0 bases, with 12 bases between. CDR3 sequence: CAWSGFGHSNTGELFF. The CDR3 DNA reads TGTGCCTGGAGTGGGTTTGGACACTCGAACACCGGGGAGCTGTTTTTT.

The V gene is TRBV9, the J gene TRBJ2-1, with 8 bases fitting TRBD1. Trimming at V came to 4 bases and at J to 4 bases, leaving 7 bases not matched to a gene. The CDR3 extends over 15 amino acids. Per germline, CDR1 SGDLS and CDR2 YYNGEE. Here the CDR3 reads CASSPRDRTYNEQFF. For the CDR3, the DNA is TGTGCCAGCAGCCCCCGGGACAGGACATACAATGAGCAGTTCTTC.

CDR3: CASRGQGNTEAFF. Written as DNA, the CDR3 is TGTGCCAGCAGGGGACAGGGCAACACTGAAGCTTTCTTT. The genes are TRBV7-9 and TRBJ1-1, with TRBD1 matching 9 bases. The ends lost 6 bases at V and 2 bases at J; junction bases unmatched: 1. The CDR3 spans 13 residues. CDR1 is SEHNR, CDR2 FQNEAQ, per germline (reference sequence). Full variable domain (outside the CDR3, taken from reference TRBV7-9 and TRBJ1-1): DTGVSQNPRHKITKRGQNVTFRCDPISEHNRLYWYRQTLGQGPEFLTYFQNEAQLEKSRLLSDRFSAERPKGSFSTLEIQRTEQGDSAMYLCASRGQGNTEAFFGQGTRLTVV.

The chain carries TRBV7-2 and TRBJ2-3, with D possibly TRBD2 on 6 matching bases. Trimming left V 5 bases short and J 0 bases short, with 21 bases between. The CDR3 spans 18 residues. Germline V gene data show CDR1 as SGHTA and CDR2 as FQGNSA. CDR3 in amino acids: CASSHRPRAGSSTDTQYF. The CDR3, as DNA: TGTGCCAGCAGCCATAGGCCCCGAGCGGGCTCCAGCACAGATACGCAGTATTTT.

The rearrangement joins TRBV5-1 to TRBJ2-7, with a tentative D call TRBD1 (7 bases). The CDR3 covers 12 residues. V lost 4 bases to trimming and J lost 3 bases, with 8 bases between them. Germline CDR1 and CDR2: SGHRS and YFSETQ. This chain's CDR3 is CASSQGGYEQYF. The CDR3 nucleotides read TGCGCCAGCAGCCAGGGGGGCTACGAGCAGTACTTC.

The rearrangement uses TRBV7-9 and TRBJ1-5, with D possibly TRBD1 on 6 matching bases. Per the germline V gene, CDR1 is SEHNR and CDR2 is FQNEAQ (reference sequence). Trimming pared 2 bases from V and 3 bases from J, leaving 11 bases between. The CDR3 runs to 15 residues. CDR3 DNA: TGTGCCAGCAGCTTATCAGGGGCTATCAATCAGCCCCAGCATTTT. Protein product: CASSLSGAINQPQHF.

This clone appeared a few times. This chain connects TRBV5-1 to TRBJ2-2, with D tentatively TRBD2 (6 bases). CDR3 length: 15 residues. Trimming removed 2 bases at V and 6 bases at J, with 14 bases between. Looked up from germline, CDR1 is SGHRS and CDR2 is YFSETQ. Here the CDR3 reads CASSLSRGNAGELFF. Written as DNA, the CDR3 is TGCGCCAGCAGCTTAAGCCGCGGGAATGCCGGGGAGCTGTTTTTT.

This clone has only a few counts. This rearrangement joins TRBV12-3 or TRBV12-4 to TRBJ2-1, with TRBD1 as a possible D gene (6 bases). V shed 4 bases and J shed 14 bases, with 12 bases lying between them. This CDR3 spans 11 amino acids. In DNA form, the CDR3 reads TGTGCCAGCAGTTATGACAGGCTGAAGTTCTTC. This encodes CASSYDRLKFF.

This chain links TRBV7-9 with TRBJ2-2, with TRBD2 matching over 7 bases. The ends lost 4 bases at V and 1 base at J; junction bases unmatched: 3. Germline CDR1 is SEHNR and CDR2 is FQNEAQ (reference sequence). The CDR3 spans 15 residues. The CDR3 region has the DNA TGTGCCAGCAGCTCGACTAGCCTGAACACCGGGGAGCTGTTTTTT. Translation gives CASSSTSLNTGELFF.

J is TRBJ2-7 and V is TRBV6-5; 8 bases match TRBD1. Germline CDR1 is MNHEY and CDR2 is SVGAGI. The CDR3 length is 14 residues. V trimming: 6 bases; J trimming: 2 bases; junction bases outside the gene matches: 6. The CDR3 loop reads CASSRGTGPYEQYF. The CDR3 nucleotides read TGTGCCAGCAGCCGAGGGACAGGTCCCTACGAGCAGTACTTC.

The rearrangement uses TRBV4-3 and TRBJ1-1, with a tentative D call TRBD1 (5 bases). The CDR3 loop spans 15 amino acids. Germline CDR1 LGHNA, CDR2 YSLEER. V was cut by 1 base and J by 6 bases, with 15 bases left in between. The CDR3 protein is CASSQGTFEAPEAFF. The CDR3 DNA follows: TGCGCCAGCAGCCAAGGGACATTCGAGGCCCCTGAAGCTTTCTTT.

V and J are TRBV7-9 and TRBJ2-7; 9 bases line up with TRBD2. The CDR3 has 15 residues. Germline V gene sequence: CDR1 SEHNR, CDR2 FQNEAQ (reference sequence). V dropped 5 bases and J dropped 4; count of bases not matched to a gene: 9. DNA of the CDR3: TGTGCCAGCAGCCCAGTCCTAGCGGGAAGTTACGAGCAGTACTTC. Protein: CASSPVLAGSYEQYF. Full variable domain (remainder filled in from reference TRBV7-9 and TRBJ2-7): DTGVSQNPRHKITKRGQNVTFRCDPISEHNRLYWYRQTLGQGPEFLTYFQNEAQLEKSRLLSDRFSAERPKGSFSTLEIQRTEQGDSAMYLCASSPVLAGSYEQYFGPGTRLTVT.

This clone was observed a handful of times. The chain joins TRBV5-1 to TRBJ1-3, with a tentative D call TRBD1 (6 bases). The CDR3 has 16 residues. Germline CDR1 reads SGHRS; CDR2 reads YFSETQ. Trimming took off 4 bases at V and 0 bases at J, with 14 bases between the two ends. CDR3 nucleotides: TGCGCCAGCAGCCTGACAGGACCCTACTCTGGAAACACCATATATTTT. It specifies CASSLTGPYSGNTIYF.

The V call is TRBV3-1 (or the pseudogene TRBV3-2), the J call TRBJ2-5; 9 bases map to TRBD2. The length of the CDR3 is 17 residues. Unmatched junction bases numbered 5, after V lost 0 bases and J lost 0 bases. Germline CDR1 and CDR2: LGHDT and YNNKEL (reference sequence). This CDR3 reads CASSQDFASGNQETQYF. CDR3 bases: TGTGCCAGCAGCCAAGATTTTGCTAGCGGGAACCAAGAGACCCAGTACTTC.